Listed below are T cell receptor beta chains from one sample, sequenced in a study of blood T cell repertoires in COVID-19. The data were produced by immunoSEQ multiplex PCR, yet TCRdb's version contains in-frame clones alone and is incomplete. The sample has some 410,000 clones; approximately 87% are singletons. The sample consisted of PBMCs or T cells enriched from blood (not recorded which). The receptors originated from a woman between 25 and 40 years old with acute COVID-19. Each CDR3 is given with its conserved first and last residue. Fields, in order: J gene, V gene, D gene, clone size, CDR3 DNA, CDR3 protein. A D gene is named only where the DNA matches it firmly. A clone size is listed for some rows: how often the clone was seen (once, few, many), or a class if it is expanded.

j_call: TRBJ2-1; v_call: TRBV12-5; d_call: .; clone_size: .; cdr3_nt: TGTGCTAGTGGCCTGACCCACGGCGGGGTATACAATGAGCAGTTCTTC; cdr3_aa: CASGLTHGGVYNEQFF
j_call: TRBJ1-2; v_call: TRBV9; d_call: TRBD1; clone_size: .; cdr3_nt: TGTGCCAGCAGCGTAACGACAGGGGGAGGGTATGGCTACACCTTC; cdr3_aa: CASSVTTGGGYGYTF
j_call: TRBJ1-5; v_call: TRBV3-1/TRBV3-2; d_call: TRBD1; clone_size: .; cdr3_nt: TGTGCCAGCAGCCAAGGGAAGCCCAGGGGGCGCAATCAGCCCCAGCATTTT; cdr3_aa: CASSQGKPRGRNQPQHF
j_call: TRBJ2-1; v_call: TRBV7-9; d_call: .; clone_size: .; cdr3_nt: TGTGCCAGCTCTTATGGGCCCCCGTTCTTC; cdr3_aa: CASSYGPPFF
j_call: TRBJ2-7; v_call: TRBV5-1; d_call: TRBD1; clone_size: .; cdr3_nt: TGCGCCAGCAGCTCGACAGGGGGTGCCTACGAGCAGTACTTC; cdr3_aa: CASSSTGGAYEQYF
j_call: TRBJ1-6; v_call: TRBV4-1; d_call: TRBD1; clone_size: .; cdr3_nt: TGCGCCAGCAGCCGCAGAGGACAGGGGGATTCACCCCTCCACTTT; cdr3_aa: CASSRRGQGDSPLHF
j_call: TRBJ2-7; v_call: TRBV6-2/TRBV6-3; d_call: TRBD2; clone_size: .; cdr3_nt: TGTGCCAGCAGTTATACTAGCGGGGGACCCTACGAGCAGTACTTC; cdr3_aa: CASSYTSGGPYEQYF
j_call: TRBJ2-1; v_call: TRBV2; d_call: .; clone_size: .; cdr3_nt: TGTGCCAGCAGGATACAGGGAAACTCCTACAATGAGCAGTTCTTC; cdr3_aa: CASRIQGNSYNEQFF
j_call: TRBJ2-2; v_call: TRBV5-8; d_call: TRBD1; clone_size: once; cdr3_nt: TGTGCCAGCAGCTTGGGACAGGGTTTTGGGGAGCTGTTTTTT; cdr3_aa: CASSLGQGFGELFF
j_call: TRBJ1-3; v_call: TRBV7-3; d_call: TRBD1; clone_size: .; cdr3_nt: TGTGCCAGCAGCTTAGGGGGACAGTCCGACACCATATATTTT; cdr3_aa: CASSLGGQSDTIYF
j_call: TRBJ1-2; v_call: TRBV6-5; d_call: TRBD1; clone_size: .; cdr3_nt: TGTGCCAGCAAAATGGGACAGGGGGGCTACACCTTC; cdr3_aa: CASKMGQGGYTF
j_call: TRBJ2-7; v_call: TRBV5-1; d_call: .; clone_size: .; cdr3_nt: TGCGCCAGCAGCTTGGCCGTATCCTACGAGCAGTACTTC; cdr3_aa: CASSLAVSYEQYF
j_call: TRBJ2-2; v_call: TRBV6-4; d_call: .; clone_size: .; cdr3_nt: TGTGCCAGCAGTGACTTCCTACCAGGCACCGGGGAGCTGTTTTTT; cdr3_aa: CASSDFLPGTGELFF
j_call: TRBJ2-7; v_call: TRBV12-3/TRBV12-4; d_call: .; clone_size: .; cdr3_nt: TGTGCCAGCAGTTTAGGAGGGTTGGAGCAGTACTTC; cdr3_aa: CASSLGGLEQYF
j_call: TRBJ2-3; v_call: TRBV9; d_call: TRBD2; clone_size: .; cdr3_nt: TGTGCCAGCAGCGTAGCGTCTAGCGGGGTGTGGGATACGCAGTATTTT; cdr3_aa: CASSVASSGVWDTQYF
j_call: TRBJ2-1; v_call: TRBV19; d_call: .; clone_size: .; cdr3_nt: TGTGCCAGTACCCCTTTGATCGGGAGCTCCTACAATGAGCAGTTCTTC; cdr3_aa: CASTPLIGSSYNEQFF
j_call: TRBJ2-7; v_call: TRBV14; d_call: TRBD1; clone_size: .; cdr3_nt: TGTGCCAGCAGCCAGGCAATAAAGGGACAGGGGGCTTGGGAGCAGTACTTC; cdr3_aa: CASSQAIKGQGAWEQYF
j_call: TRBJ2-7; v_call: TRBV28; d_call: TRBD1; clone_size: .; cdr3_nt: TGTGCCAGCATGTACACAGGGGGAAGCTCCTACGAGCAGTACTTC; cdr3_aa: CASMYTGGSSYEQYF
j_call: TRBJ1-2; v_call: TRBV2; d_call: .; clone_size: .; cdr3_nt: TGTGCCAGCAGTGCCTCCGGGACAATCTATGGCTACACCTTC; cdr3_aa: CASSASGTIYGYTF
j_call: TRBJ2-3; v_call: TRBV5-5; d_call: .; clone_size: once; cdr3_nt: TGTGCCAGCACCCCGGCAGATACGCAGTATTTT; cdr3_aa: CASTPADTQYF
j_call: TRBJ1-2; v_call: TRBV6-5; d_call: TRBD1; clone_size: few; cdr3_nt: TGTGCCAGCATGGTGGCAGGGGGGAACTATGGCTACACCTTC; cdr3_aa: CASMVAGGNYGYTF
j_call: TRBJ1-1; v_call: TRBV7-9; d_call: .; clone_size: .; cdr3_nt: TGTGCCAGCAGCGCACGGGCGGGGAACACTGAAGCTTTCTTT; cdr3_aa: CASSARAGNTEAFF